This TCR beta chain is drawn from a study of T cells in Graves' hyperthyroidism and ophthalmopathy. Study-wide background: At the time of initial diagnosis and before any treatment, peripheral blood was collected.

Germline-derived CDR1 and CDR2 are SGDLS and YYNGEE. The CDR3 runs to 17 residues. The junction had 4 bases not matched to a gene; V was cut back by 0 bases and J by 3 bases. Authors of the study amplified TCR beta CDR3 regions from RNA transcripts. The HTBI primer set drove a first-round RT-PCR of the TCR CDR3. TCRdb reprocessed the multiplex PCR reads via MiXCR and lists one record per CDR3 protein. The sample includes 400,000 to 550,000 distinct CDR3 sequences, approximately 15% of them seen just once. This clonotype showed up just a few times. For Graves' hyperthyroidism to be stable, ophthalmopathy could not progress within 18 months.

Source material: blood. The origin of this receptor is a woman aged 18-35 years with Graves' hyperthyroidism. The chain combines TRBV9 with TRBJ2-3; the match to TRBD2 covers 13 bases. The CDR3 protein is CASSVEGLAGATDTQYF. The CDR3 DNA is TGTGCCAGCAGCGTAGAAGGACTAGCGGGGGCGACAGATACGCAGTATTTT.